A single sample gave rise to the 30 T cell receptor beta chains below, sequenced in a study of CD8+ T cells in alopecia areata. Extracted RNA was reverse transcribed into cDNA, the sequencing template. Repertoires were generated with immunoSEQ multiplex PCR, while TCRdb's copy carries only in-frame clones and drops some. This sample yields approximately 91,000 clones, of which over 40% are seen a single time; about 0.79% belongs to the top ten. Sequences were obtained from CD4+ T cells sorted from blood. Every receptor here comes from a human donor with alopecia areata.

In DNA form, the CDR3 reads TGCAGCGTTGGCAGGTCTATTGAGCAGTTCTTC. Its translation is CSVGRSIEQFF. This sequence joins TRBV29-1 and TRBJ2-1; D not resolved. Germline loops: CDR1 SQVTM, CDR2 ANQGSEA. Trimming took 4 bases from V and 9 from J, leaving 10 bases between them. The CDR3 loop spans 11 amino acids.

The chain recombines TRBV29-1 with TRBJ2-1; D remains unclear. The CDR3 is 12 residues long. Germline V CDR1 and CDR2: SQVTM, ANQGSEA. Trimming removed 1 base from V and 6 bases from J, with 7 bases in between. The CDR3 region has the DNA TGCAGCGTTGAAGGTCCCATCAATGAGCAGTTCTTC. Amino acid sequence: CSVEGPINEQFF.

The chain employs TRBV6-5 and TRBJ2-5, with 7 bases that match TRBD1. The junction had 4 bases not matched to a gene; V was cut back by 5 bases and J by 4 bases. CDR1 and CDR2 from the germline V gene are MNHEY and SVGAGI. CDR3 length equals 13 residues. Here the CDR3 reads CASSPQGTETQYF. In DNA, the CDR3 is TGTGCCAGCAGTCCACAGGGGACAGAGACCCAGTACTTC.

The rearrangement links TRBV7-2 to TRBJ2-7, with TRBD2 matching 7 bases. The J segment lost 7 bases and the V segment lost 5 bases, leaving 5 bases of the junction unmatched. In germline, CDR1 is SGHTA, CDR2 FQGNSA. The length of the CDR3 is 12 residues. The CDR3 sequence: CASSAYGREQYF. CDR3 in DNA: TGTGCCAGCAGCGCCTACGGGAGGGAGCAGTACTTC.

This clone turned up a few times. This sequence joins TRBV30 and TRBJ2-2, with 9 bases lining up with TRBD1. This CDR3 spans 13 amino acids. Germline loops: CDR1 GTSNPN, CDR2 SVGIG (reference sequence). The V and J ends lost 3 bases and 7 bases, in that order; junction bases with no gene match: 3. The CDR3: CAWRTGGHGELFF. In DNA form, the CDR3 reads TGTGCCTGGAGGACAGGGGGTCACGGGGAGCTGTTTTTT.

This clone was counted a few times. The J gene is TRBJ1-2, the V gene TRBV29-1; 9 bases map to TRBD1. The germline gives CDR1 SQVTM, CDR2 ANQGSEA. Unmatched junction bases numbered 8, after V lost 7 bases and J lost 8 bases. The CDR3 runs 12 residues. In nucleotides, the CDR3 is TGCAGCGGGACGGGACAGGGTTGGGGCTACACCTTC. Translated: CSGTGQGWGYTF.

The V gene is TRBV29-1, the J gene TRBJ1-1; D is unresolved. The CDR3 covers 13 residues. Germline values: CDR1 SQVTM, CDR2 ANQGSEA. V lost 6 bases and J lost 5, with 16 bases in between. CDR3 nucleotides: TGCAGCGTGAAAGAGGAGGGTTTTACTGAAGCTTTCTTT. This gives the protein CSVKEEGFTEAFF.

Here the CDR3 reads CASSSGGSPVSEAFF. CDR3 bases: TGTGCCAGCAGCTCGGGGGGTTCTCCGGTTTCTGAAGCTTTCTTT. V and J are TRBV7-2 and TRBJ1-1, with D maybe TRBD1 (5 bases). With 4 bases removed from V and 6 bases from J, the gap between germline ends came to 18 bases. The germline V gene has CDR1 SGHTA and CDR2 FQGNSA. This CDR3 contains 15 residues.

This clone turned up a few times. This chain uses TRBV30 with TRBJ2-3; 7 bases match TRBD1. Trimming took 4 bases from V and 2 from J; bases not matched to a gene: 3. From germline, CDR1 is GTSNPN and CDR2 SVGIG (reference sequence). There are 13 residues in the CDR3. The CDR3 DNA reads as TGTGCCTGGATCAGGGGGAACACAGATACGCAGTATTTT. Translation gives CAWIRGNTDTQYF.

CDR3 loop: CASSSIDGRGYTF. The CDR3 DNA is TGTGCCAGCAGTTCCATCGACGGGAGAGGCTACACCTTC. The chain recombines TRBV6-5 with TRBJ1-2; the D is unclear. This CDR3 has 13 residues. Trimming cost V 4 bases and J 8 bases, with 14 bases left between them. Per the germline V gene, CDR1 is MNHEY and CDR2 is SVGAGI.

In its sample, this clone was seen a few times. The chain couples TRBV30 to TRBJ2-4; the D is unclear. The CDR3 consists of 14 residues. V was cut by 3 bases and J by 2 bases, with 11 bases left in between. Looked up from germline, CDR1 is GTSNPN and CDR2 is SVGIG (reference sequence). CDR3 bases: TGTGCCTGGAGCAAAAGAAGGACCAAAAACATTCAGTACTTC. The encoded protein is CAWSKRRTKNIQYF. The full variable domain, completed using reference TRBV30 and TRBJ2-4, is SQTIHQWPATLVQPVGSPLSLECTVEGTSNPNLYWYRQAAGRGLQLLFYSVGIGQISSEVPQNLSASRPQDRQFILSSKKLLLSDSGFYLCAWSKRRTKNIQYFGAGTRLSVL.

The chain joins TRBV7-9 to TRBJ2-7, with a weak D call TRBD1 (5 bases). The V gene lost 6 bases and the J gene lost 5 bases, with 17 bases spanning the gap. This CDR3 is built from 14 residues. Germline V gene data show CDR1 as SEHNR and CDR2 as FQNEAQ (reference sequence). The CDR3 region has the DNA TGTGCCAGCAGGAGTCTAACGCAAGGGGACGAGCAGTACTTC. Translation gives CASRSLTQGDEQYF. Drawing the rest from reference TRBV7-9 and TRBJ2-7, the complete variable domain is DTGVSQNPRHKITKRGQNVTFRCDPISEHNRLYWYRQTLGQGPEFLTYFQNEAQLEKSRLLSDRFSAERPKGSFSTLEIQRTEQGDSAMYLCASRSLTQGDEQYFGPGTRLTVT.

This clone was seen a few times. This sequence joins TRBV29-1 and TRBJ2-7, with D perhaps matching TRBD1 (5 bases). This CDR3 is built from 13 residues. The V gene's germline CDR1 is SQVTM and CDR2 ANQGSEA. Deletions cut 0 bases from V and 0 bases from J, with 6 bases between. The CDR3 DNA follows: TGCAGCGTTGAAGAGCAGGGCTCCTACGAGCAGTACTTC. Translation gives CSVEEQGSYEQYF.

The table lists this clone with a few counts. The rearrangement joins TRBV29-1 to TRBJ1-2, with D hard to call. The V and J ends lost 4 bases and 7 bases respectively, with 16 bases between them. This CDR3 is built from 13 residues. The germline V gene has CDR1 SQVTM and CDR2 ANQGSEA. In DNA, the CDR3 is TGCAGCGTTGTTTGGTTTCTCGGGAGTGGCTACACCTTC. Translated: CSVVWFLGSGYTF.

In this sample, this clone turned up a few times. The rearrangement uses TRBV29-1 and TRBJ1-2; D not resolved. Germline lookup yields CDR1 SQVTM and CDR2 ANQGSEA. The CDR3 is made up of 11 amino acids. V was trimmed by 2 bases and J by 4 bases, leaving 5 bases between them. The CDR3 nucleotides are TGCAGCGTTGAATCGAGCTATGGCTACACCTTC. It is translated as CSVESSYGYTF. Full variable domain (outside the CDR3, taken from reference TRBV29-1 and TRBJ1-2): SAVISQKPSRDICQRGTSLTIQCQVDSQVTMMFWYRQQPGQSLTLIATANQGSEATYESGFVIDKFPISRPNLTFSTLTVSNMSPEDSSIYLCSVESSYGYTFGSGTRLTVV.

The rearrangement uses TRBV30 and TRBJ1-1, with D possibly being TRBD1 (5 bases). V was clipped by 1 base and J by 3 bases, with 15 bases between them. Germline-derived CDR1 and CDR2 are GTSNPN and SVGIG (reference sequence). The CDR3 loop spans 15 amino acids. CDR3 amino acids: CAWSGYARVHTEAFF. In nucleotides, the CDR3 is TGTGCCTGGAGTGGTTACGCCAGGGTTCACACTGAAGCTTTCTTT.

This clone was detected a few times. This CDR3 reads CASNFGRAKNIQYF. In nucleotides, the CDR3 is TGTGCCAGCAACTTTGGGAGGGCCAAAAACATTCAGTACTTC. The chain is built from TRBV28 and TRBJ2-4; a possible D gene is TRBD2 (6 bases). V was trimmed by 7 bases and J by 1 base, leaving 11 bases between them. This CDR3 contains 14 residues. Germline CDR1 reads MDHEN; CDR2 reads SYDVKM.

V gene TRBV30 combines with J gene TRBJ1-1, with a tentative D call TRBD1 (6 bases). Trimming stripped 1 base from V and 5 bases from J, with 14 bases between. Germline V gene data show CDR1 as GTSNPN and CDR2 as SVGIG (reference sequence). CDR3 length equals 14 residues. CDR3 protein: CAWSGTVRGTEAFF. DNA of the CDR3: TGTGCCTGGAGTGGGACGGTGAGGGGGACTGAAGCTTTCTTT. Using reference TRBV30 and TRBJ1-1 for the parts outside the CDR3, the full variable domain is SQTIHQWPATLVQPVGSPLSLECTVEGTSNPNLYWYRQAAGRGLQLLFYSVGIGQISSEVPQNLSASRPQDRQFILSSKKLLLSDSGFYLCAWSGTVRGTEAFFGQGTRLTVV.

To note about this clone: Other DNA sequences in this sample translate to the same CDR3. V usage is TRBV30 and J usage is TRBJ2-5, with no clear D. This CDR3 contains 13 residues. Trimming left V 0 bases short and J 2 bases short, with 7 bases between. CDR1 and CDR2 from the germline V gene are GTSNPN and SVGIG (reference sequence). CDR3 region: CAWSVGLQETQYF. The CDR3 coding sequence is TGTGCCTGGAGTGTGGGTTTACAAGAGACCCAGTACTTC.

J is TRBJ2-6 and V is TRBV5-1, with D unresolved. CDR3 length equals 16 residues. The germline V and J ends were trimmed by 0 bases and 0 bases, with 7 bases remaining between them. Looked up from germline, CDR1 is SGHRS and CDR2 is YFSETQ. CDR3 DNA: TGCGCCAGCAGCTTGGTCAGGAGCTCTGGGGCCAACGTCCTGACTTTC. Translation gives CASSLVRSSGANVLTF.

The rearrangement links TRBV29-1 to TRBJ2-3, with 7 bases matching TRBD2. CDR3 length equals 17 residues. The germline V gene encodes CDR1 SQVTM and CDR2 ANQGSEA. The CDR3 DNA is TGCAGTATAAGGAGGACGGGAGGACCTCCTAGCACAGATACGCAGTATTTT. Protein sequence: CSIRRTGGPPSTDTQYF.

This clone turned up a few times. The V call is TRBV7-2, the J call TRBJ2-1, with 8 bases lining up with TRBD2. This CDR3 contains 14 residues. V was pared by 3 bases and J by 12 bases, with 10 bases of the junction left unmatched. Germline V gene data show CDR1 as SGHTA and CDR2 as FQGNSA. The CDR3 spells CASSLPPLAVMQFF. CDR3 DNA: TGTGCCAGCAGCTTGCCCCCACTAGCGGTCATGCAGTTCTTC.

This clone was detected a few times. The V call is TRBV11-2, the J call TRBJ2-1; TRBD1 is a possible D gene (5 bases). CDR1 is SGHAT, CDR2 FQNNGV, per germline. The CDR3 is 12 amino acids. V gave up 5 bases and J gave up 9 bases, with 11 bases separating them. CDR3 loop: CASSQGAGEQFF. The CDR3 DNA follows: TGTGCCAGCAGCCAAGGGGCTGGTGAGCAGTTCTTC. Variable domain in full (rest from reference TRBV11-2 and TRBJ2-1): EAGVAQSPRYKIIEKRQSVAFWCNPISGHATLYWYQQILGQGPKLLIQFQNNGVVDDSQLPKDRFSAERLKGVDSTLKIQPAKLEDSAVYLCASSQGAGEQFFGPGTRLTVL.

The rearrangement links TRBV30 to TRBJ2-3; tentative D call: TRBD2 (6 bases). The germline V gene encodes CDR1 GTSNPN and CDR2 SVGIG (reference sequence). The length of the CDR3 is 13 residues. Trimming took 3 bases from V and 2 from J, leaving 9 bases between them. The CDR3 nucleotides read TGTGCCTGGAGCCGGGACTTCACAGATACGCAGTATTTT. Its translation is CAWSRDFTDTQYF.

This clone was found a few times. The chain couples TRBV29-1 to TRBJ1-2, with D unclear. V lost 5 bases and J 4 bases, leaving 11 bases between the germline ends. The V gene's germline CDR1 is SQVTM and CDR2 ANQGSEA. The CDR3 extends over 12 amino acids. Written as DNA, the CDR3 is TGCAGCGTTTCAAAGACGGGCTATGGCTACACCTTC. Translating gives CSVSKTGYGYTF.

This clone was observed at least ten times. DNA for the CDR3: TGTGCCAGCAGTCCATGGGGTTCGGCCGGGGAGCTGTTTTTT. This sequence encodes CASSPWGSAGELFF. The J gene is TRBJ2-2, the V gene TRBV28; D not certain. The CDR3 contains 14 residues. Germline assignment: CDR1 MDHEN and CDR2 SYDVKM. The ends were cut back, 5 bases at V and 6 bases at J, with 13 bases in the middle.

The chain uses TRBV14 and TRBJ2-7, with D possibly matching TRBD1 (5 bases). The V gene lost 0 bases and the J gene lost 5 bases, with 8 bases spanning the gap. This CDR3 has 13 residues. The V gene's germline CDR1 is SGHDN and CDR2 FVKESK. The CDR3 here is CASSQEPRDEQYF. The CDR3, as DNA: TGTGCCAGCAGCCAAGAGCCCAGGGACGAGCAGTACTTC.

The rearrangement uses TRBV11-3 and TRBJ1-2; 8 bases line up with TRBD1. CDR1 is SGHNT, CDR2 YENEEA, per germline. The CDR3 totals 15 residues. Trimming cost V 5 bases and J 0 bases; bases outside gene matches: 5. The CDR3 nucleotides read TGTGCCAGCAGCACCTGGACAGGGCCTAACTATGGCTACACCTTC. It codes for CASSTWTGPNYGYTF.

The chain uses TRBV2 and TRBJ2-5; unclear D gene. CDR3 length equals 12 residues. V dropped 6 bases and J dropped 0 bases, with 5 bases sitting between them. The V gene's germline CDR1 is SNHLY and CDR2 FYNNEI. CDR3 amino acids: CASRADQETQYF. DNA for the CDR3: TGTGCCAGCAGGGCAGACCAAGAGACCCAGTACTTC.

This clone was observed a few times. This rearrangement joins TRBV5-1 to TRBJ2-7; 8 nucleotides match TRBD1. The CDR3 is made up of 14 amino acids. The V and J ends lost 3 bases and 3 bases, in that order; junction bases with no gene match: 5. The germline V gene has CDR1 SGHRS and CDR2 YFSETQ. CDR3 protein: CASSSTGVGYEQYF. Written as DNA, the CDR3 is TGCGCCAGCAGCTCGACAGGGGTCGGCTACGAGCAGTACTTC.